These T cell receptor beta chains were read from a single sample in a study of blood T cell repertoires in COVID-19. TCRdb's table, derived via immunoSEQ multiplex PCR, lists solely in-frame clones and lacks some. The sample lists 250,000 to 300,000 clones, approximately 86% seen once, with 10% to 15% in the top ten. Sample: peripheral blood. The source of these receptors is a woman aged 70-85 years with COVID-19, enrolled during active disease. CDR3s include the opening cysteine and the closing phenylalanine or tryptophan. The D gene is left open where the match is weak. Only some rows state a clone size, as once, few, many or a class for expanded clones.

clone size | D gene | J gene | V gene | CDR3 protein | CDR3 DNA
. | . | TRBJ2-2 | TRBV29-1 | CSVLAGAGELFF | TGCAGCGTTCTTGCAGGGGCAGGGGAGCTGTTTTTT
. | TRBD2 | TRBJ2-7 | TRBV29-1 | CSVAGGKGFSYEQYF | TGCAGCGTTGCGGGGGGTAAGGGGTTCTCCTACGAGCAGTACTTC
. | TRBD2 | TRBJ2-1 | TRBV19 | CASSTRLAGETYSYNEQFF | TGTGCCAGTAGTACCCGACTAGCGGGGGAGACTTACTCCTACAATGAGCAGTTCTTC
. | . | TRBJ2-2 | TRBV10-1 | CASSDIMNTGELFF | TGCGCCAGCAGTGATATTATGAACACCGGGGAGCTGTTTTTT
. | TRBD1 | TRBJ2-3 | TRBV20-1 | CSASGGQGVPDTQYF | TGCAGTGCTAGTGGGGGACAGGGAGTGCCAGATACGCAGTATTTT
. | . | TRBJ1-1 | TRBV30 | CAWSRVPEPNTEAFF | TGTGCCTGGAGCAGGGTGCCCGAGCCGAACACTGAAGCTTTCTTT
once | TRBD1 | TRBJ2-7 | TRBV10-3 | CATETGGQQYF | TGTGCCACCGAGACAGGGGGACAGCAGTACTTC
. | TRBD1 | TRBJ2-5 | TRBV27 | CASSLRGDREQETQYF | TGTGCCAGCAGTTTAAGAGGGGACAGGGAACAAGAGACCCAGTACTTC
. | . | TRBJ1-5 | TRBV11-2 | CASSPGVNQPQHF | TGTGCCAGCAGCCCCGGGGTCAATCAGCCCCAGCATTTT
few | . | TRBJ2-7 | TRBV4-1 | CASSQPFDRTGEQYF | TGCGCCAGCAGCCAACCGTTTGACAGGACCGGGGAGCAGTACTTC
. | TRBD1 | TRBJ1-1 | TRBV5-8 | CASSFRQGGTEAFF | TGTGCCAGCAGCTTCCGACAGGGTGGCACTGAAGCTTTCTTT
few | TRBD2 | TRBJ2-3 | TRBV7-3 | CASSFGLAGDTQYF | TGTGCCAGCAGCTTCGGACTAGCGGGAGATACGCAGTATTTT
many | . | TRBJ1-5 | TRBV10-3 | CAIGGGQGQPQHF | TGTGCCATCGGGGGAGGGCAAGGTCAGCCCCAGCATTTT
. | TRBD1 | TRBJ2-5 | TRBV5-1 | CASSSGTGGGETQYF | TGCGCCAGCAGCTCCGGGACAGGGGGCGGTGAGACCCAGTACTTC
. | TRBD1 | TRBJ1-6 | TRBV5-1 | CASSLGGDRGSPLHF | TGCGCCAGCAGCTTGGGTGGGGACAGGGGTTCACCCCTCCACTTT
. | TRBD2 | TRBJ2-3 | TRBV4-3 | CASSHPTSPGLAGGPSTDTQYF | TGCGCCAGCAGCCACCCTACCTCGCCGGGACTAGCGGGGGGCCCTAGCACAGATACGCAGTATTTT
. | . | TRBJ1-2 | TRBV6-5 | CASSYTDSSGGYTF | TGTGCCAGCAGTTACACGGACAGTTCCGGAGGCTACACCTTC
. | TRBD1 | TRBJ1-2 | TRBV9 | CASSPQTGDFYGYTF | TGTGCCAGCAGCCCTCAGACAGGGGACTTCTATGGCTACACCTTC
. | TRBD1 | TRBJ1-2 | TRBV4-2 | CASSRDRGNYGYTF | TGTGCCAGCAGCCGGGACAGGGGAAACTATGGCTACACCTTC
. | TRBD1 | TRBJ2-7 | TRBV2 | CASRDRGYEQYF | TGTGCCAGCCGGGACAGGGGCTACGAGCAGTACTTC
. | . | TRBJ1-5 | TRBV2 | CASSEGGDQPQHF | TGTGCCAGCAGTGAAGGGGGGGATCAGCCCCAGCATTTT
. | TRBD1 | TRBJ1-5 | TRBV7-2 | CASSLVLGQGSNQPQHF | TGTGCCAGCAGCTTAGTATTGGGACAGGGAAGCAATCAGCCCCAGCATTTT
. | TRBD2 | TRBJ2-1 | TRBV6-5 | CASSYSGGVYNEQFF | TGTGCCAGCAGTTACTCGGGGGGGGTCTACAATGAGCAGTTCTTC
. | TRBD1 | TRBJ2-1 | TRBV19 | CASSRTGWDEQFF | TGTGCCAGTAGTCGGACAGGGTGGGATGAGCAGTTCTTC
. | . | TRBJ2-7 | TRBV20-1 | CSAASGIGQYF | TGCAGTGCTGCTTCAGGTATCGGGCAGTACTTC
once | TRBD2 | TRBJ2-2 | TRBV7-9 | CASSPPAVRGGTGELFF | TGTGCCAGCAGCCCTCCCGCGGTACGGGGGGGCACCGGGGAGCTGTTTTTT
. | TRBD2 | TRBJ2-5 | TRBV5-1 | CASSFWGGEQETQYF | TGCGCCAGCAGCTTTTGGGGAGGGGAACAAGAGACCCAGTACTTC
. | . | TRBJ1-1 | TRBV4-2 | CASSHLTGIGDTEAFF | TGTGCCAGCAGCCACCTTACAGGGATCGGGGACACTGAAGCTTTCTTT
few | . | TRBJ2-7 | TRBV10-1 | CASSDSGSYEQYF | TGCGCCAGCAGTGATTCGGGTAGCTACGAGCAGTACTTC
. | . | TRBJ2-5 | TRBV27 | CASSLLGGAGETQYF | TGTGCCAGCAGTTTATTAGGGGGGGCAGGGGAGACCCAGTACTTC
few | TRBD1 | TRBJ1-4 | TRBV27 | CASSRQGEMVKLFF | TGTGCCAGCAGTCGACAGGGCGAAATGGTAAAACTGTTTTTT
once | TRBD2 | TRBJ2-5 | TRBV2 | CASSSPPGTSRETQYF | TGTGCCAGCAGTTCCCCCCCAGGGACTAGTCGGGAGACCCAGTACTTC
. | . | TRBJ2-4 | TRBV9 | CASSVGLGGVRNIQYF | TGTGCCAGCAGCGTAGGGTTGGGCGGGGTACGAAACATTCAGTACTTC
. | . | TRBJ1-2 | TRBV2 | CASSEAPSGNYGYTF | TGTGCCAGCAGTGAAGCCCCCTCAGGGAACTATGGCTACACCTTC
. | . | TRBJ2-2 | TRBV15 | CATSRAAGELFF | TGTGCCACCAGCAGAGCGGCCGGGGAGCTGTTTTTT
. | . | TRBJ1-2 | TRBV5-4 | CASSAGTANYGYTF | TGTGCCAGCAGCGCGGGGACCGCCAATTATGGCTACACCTTC
. | . | TRBJ2-2 | TRBV7-8 | CASSLRDPVGTGELFF | TGTGCCAGCAGCCTTCGTGACCCCGTCGGGACCGGGGAGCTGTTTTTT
. | . | TRBJ2-7 | TRBV7-9 | CASSFTGSYEQYF | TGTGCCAGCAGCTTTACAGGGTCCTACGAGCAGTACTTC
. | . | TRBJ2-2 | TRBV7-3 | CASSTGGANTGELFF | TGTGCCAGCAGCACAGGGGGGGCGAACACCGGGGAGCTGTTTTTT
. | TRBD1 | TRBJ2-5 | TRBV11-3 | CASSSLGPTGQETQYF | TGTGCCAGCAGCTCCCTCGGCCCGACAGGGCAAGAGACCCAGTACTTC
. | . | TRBJ2-7 | TRBV14 | CASSQDPPVPPYEQYF | TGTGCCAGCAGCCAAGATCCGCCAGTGCCACCCTACGAGCAGTACTTC
. | . | TRBJ2-1 | TRBV18 | CASSPPRQGLGANEQFF | TGTGCCAGCTCACCACCGCGGCAAGGTTTAGGGGCCAATGAGCAGTTCTTC
few | TRBD2 | TRBJ2-1 | TRBV14 | CASSQEPGLAIGDEQFF | TGTGCCAGCAGCCAAGAGCCGGGACTAGCGATTGGGGATGAGCAGTTCTTC
. | TRBD1 | TRBJ2-5 | TRBV5-1 | CASSPVTGDKTQYF | TGCGCCAGCAGCCCCGTGACAGGGGATAAGACCCAGTACTTC
. | . | TRBJ1-1 | TRBV3-1/TRBV3-2 | CASSQEQVMNTEAFF | TGTGCCAGCAGCCAAGAACAAGTCATGAACACTGAAGCTTTCTTT
. | TRBD2 | TRBJ2-1 | TRBV11-3 | CASSQTSGAYNEQFF | TGTGCCAGCAGCCAAACTAGCGGTGCCTACAATGAGCAGTTCTTC
. | . | TRBJ2-7 | TRBV9 | CASSSSDSYEQYF | TGTGCCAGCAGCTCTTCGGACAGTTACGAGCAGTACTTC